This T cell receptor beta chain was profiled in a study of cytomegalovirus exposure and HLA in healthy donors. PCR was performed using 60 Vbeta and 13 Jbeta primers. The data were produced by immunoSEQ multiplex PCR, yet TCRdb's version contains in-frame clones alone and is incomplete. Found here are over 120,000 clones, roughly 75% of them singletons; the top ten hold 2.5% to 3%. The clonotype originates from a female donor in good health and CMV-seronegative. Material for sequencing was PBMCs.

CDR3 protein: CASSGSGQFNQQYF. Written as DNA, the CDR3 is TGTGCCAGCAGTGGTTCGGGACAGTTCAATCAGCAGTACTTC. The genes are TRBV25-1 and TRBJ2-7; TRBD1 agrees at 7 bases. This CDR3 region has 14 residues. J lost 8 bases, V lost 4 bases, and 11 bases had no gene match. Germline values: CDR1 MGHDK, CDR2 SYGVNS.